This record concerns one T cell receptor beta chain sequence. As yet, its antigen is unknown. The entry originates in a study of cytomegalovirus exposure and HLA in healthy donors. Findings of the study overall: Most of the CMV-associated TCR beta chains (in a later analysis) appeared to be HLA-restricted. Sequencing likely produced, as an artifact, a cluster of highly shared sequence variants.

The germline gives CDR1 MNHEY, CDR2 SVGAGI. V lost 4 bases and J 1 base, leaving 14 bases between the germline ends. CDR3 length equals 16 residues. Primers: 60 Vbeta forward and 13 Jbeta reverse. How the authors handled the data: Approximately 11 million shared chains were among the about 80 million unique TCR beta chains that a later analysis counted. Sequencing was performed with immunoSEQ multiplex PCR; in TCRdb, only in-frame clones are kept and a portion is missing. V, J and clone size derive from that table, while D and trimming were established from the DNA sequence. In the table there are 150,000 to 170,000 clones, 80% of which are singletons.

Sequences were obtained from PBMCs. The chain uses TRBV6-5 and TRBJ1-5, with D possibly being TRBD1 (6 bases). The origin of this receptor is a middle-aged woman in good health and CMV-seropositive. The CDR3 protein is CASSFRGAQSNQPQHF. CDR3 DNA sequence: TGTGCCAGCAGTTTCCGGGGGGCCCAAAGCAATCAGCCCCAGCATTTT.